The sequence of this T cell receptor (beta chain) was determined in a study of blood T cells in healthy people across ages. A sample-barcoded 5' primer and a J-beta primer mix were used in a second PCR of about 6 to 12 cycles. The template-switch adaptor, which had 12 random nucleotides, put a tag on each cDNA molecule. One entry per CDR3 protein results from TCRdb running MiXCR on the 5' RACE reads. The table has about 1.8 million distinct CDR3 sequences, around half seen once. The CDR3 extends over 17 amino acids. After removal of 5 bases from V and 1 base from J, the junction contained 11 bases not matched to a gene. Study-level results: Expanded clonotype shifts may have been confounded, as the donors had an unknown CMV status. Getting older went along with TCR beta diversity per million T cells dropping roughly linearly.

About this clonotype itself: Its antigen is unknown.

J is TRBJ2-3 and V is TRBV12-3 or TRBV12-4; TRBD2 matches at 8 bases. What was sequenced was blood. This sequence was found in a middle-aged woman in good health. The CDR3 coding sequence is TGTGCCAGCAGTGCCCCTCTACTAGCGGTTGGCACAGATACGCAGTATTTT. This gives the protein CASSAPLLAVGTDTQYF.